The rows below give T cell receptor beta chains drawn from one sample of a study of T cell responses to AZD1222 COVID-19 vaccine. Method: immunoSEQ multiplex PCR; TCRdb's copy keeps in-frame clones and lacks some. The sample carries about 180,000 clones, around 90% recorded once. Sequenced material: peripheral blood, taken on day 0 of AZD1222 vaccination. Every receptor here comes from an adult in good health. Each CDR3 is given without its conserved first and last residue. The size entry is marked missing in some rows and otherwise reads once, few, many or a size class.

size: few; V: TRBV30; CDR3: AWSKGIDQPQH
size: NA; V: TRBV7-9; CDR3: ASSVLAGGVNEQF
size: once; V: TRBV10-1; CDR3: ASSERPSGVYEQY
size: NA; V: TRBV29-1; CDR3: SVSTGGFTYNEQF
size: once; V: TRBV7-9; CDR3: ASSPPRRSGTQTQY
size: NA; V: TRBV28; CDR3: ASSLYTGDEQY
size: NA; V: TRBV19; CDR3: ASRPWGSGVGDEQY
size: NA; V: TRBV6-2/TRBV6-3; CDR3: ASSWRREETQY
size: NA; V: TRBV19; CDR3: ASSVWAGSLLGANVLT
size: NA; V: TRBV19; CDR3: ASSIAPESTDTQY
size: NA; V: TRBV27; CDR3: ASSLYPFYEQY
size: NA; V: TRBV7-2; CDR3: ASSLVTGSRYEQY
size: NA; V: TRBV5-5; CDR3: ASSSMGGGGLY
size: NA; V: TRBV7-3; CDR3: ASSLTRLAGPTYEQF
size: NA; V: TRBV9; CDR3: ASSVEYQGRTEAF
size: NA; V: TRBV2; CDR3: ASRAQGQGADTEAF
size: NA; V: TRBV9; CDR3: ASSSRVAGVGEQY
size: NA; V: TRBV5-4; CDR3: ASSLNSYTEAF
size: NA; V: TRBV5-1; CDR3: ASSSGTSGISYNEQF
size: NA; V: TRBV30; CDR3: AWTRLATYEQY
size: NA; V: TRBV27; CDR3: ASSVGAVAEAF
size: NA; V: TRBV11-2; CDR3: ASSLDRGTGYGYT
size: NA; V: TRBV7-3; CDR3: ASSLRQAVRGGGETQY
size: NA; V: TRBV4-2; CDR3: ASSHQGTGTYGYT
size: NA; V: TRBV20-1; CDR3: SASGGRETQY
size: NA; V: TRBV6-5; CDR3: ASSSQGVSYEQY
size: NA; V: TRBV5-1; CDR3: ASSGDYGYGYT
size: NA; V: TRBV5-1; CDR3: ASSKGLAPYNEQF
size: once; V: TRBV2; CDR3: ASSEGGRGRNEKLF
size: NA; V: TRBV18; CDR3: ASSLDPVETRY
size: NA; V: TRBV3-1/TRBV3-2; CDR3: ASSRDSLYGYT
size: NA; V: TRBV11-2; CDR3: ASSFQGSNYGYT
size: once; V: TRBV4-1; CDR3: ASSQGDYSGNTIY
size: NA; V: TRBV5-1; CDR3: ASSLIDSPSTGELF
size: NA; V: TRBV28; CDR3: ASNKPGTSYSYEQY
size: NA; V: TRBV3-1/TRBV3-2; CDR3: ASSQAIAGGVVNEQF
size: NA; V: TRBV27; CDR3: ASSPGLAGFYNEQF
size: NA; V: TRBV12-3/TRBV12-4; CDR3: ASSLDPGYGYT
size: NA; V: TRBV6-2/TRBV6-3; CDR3: ASTPDRVAYNEQF
size: NA; V: TRBV4-1; CDR3: ASSQVVSGRAAQY
size: NA; V: TRBV19; CDR3: ASSMLGEDGYT
size: NA; V: TRBV5-1; CDR3: ASSLVAGSYEQY
size: NA; V: TRBV2; CDR3: ASSLGYSGNTIY
size: NA; V: TRBV7-9; CDR3: ASSLNGHQETQY
size: NA; V: TRBV6-5; CDR3: ASSYSRQTTDTQY
size: NA; V: TRBV19; CDR3: ASRHGQGGYGYT
size: NA; V: TRBV13; CDR3: ASSLGQGLNTGELF
size: once; V: TRBV6-5; CDR3: ASTLTGGYEQY
size: NA; V: TRBV7-9; CDR3: ASSPTGLGTDTQY
size: NA; V: TRBV28; CDR3: ASSLLGSQRETQY
size: NA; V: TRBV20-1; CDR3: SARVVGALF
size: NA; V: TRBV5-6; CDR3: ASSLGGRGMVGGYT
size: NA; V: TRBV18; CDR3: ASSLRRGLTDTQY
size: NA; V: TRBV4-1; CDR3: ASSQEVTGANYGYT
size: NA; V: TRBV19; CDR3: ASSIVVGTARNTEAF